This entry lists 21 T cell receptor beta chains sequenced from one sample in a study of sequential checkpoint blockade in melanoma. As for treatment: randomized to nivolumab then ipilimumab (arm A) or the reverse (arm B). Data came from immunoSEQ multiplex PCR; TCRdb stores just in-frame clones and leaves some out. This sample has about 12,000 clones, with about 80% found just once. Source: CD8+ T cells sorted from blood (inferred from file names), taken from a patient given nivolumab and ipilimumab in sequence. The source of these receptors is a human donor with melanoma.

This CDR3 reads CASSPTLTDNNEQFF. The CDR3 nucleotides read TGTGCCAGCAGCCCGACGCTGACTGATAACAATGAGCAGTTCTTC. The chain links TRBV7-8 to TRBJ2-1; D is unclear. V lost 5 bases and J lost 5, with 16 bases in between. Germline CDR1 reads SGHVS; CDR2 reads FQNEAQ. The CDR3 length is 15 residues.

The chain uses TRBV5-8 and TRBJ1-1; D gene uncertain. The germline V gene encodes CDR1 SGHTS and CDR2 YDEGEE. The CDR3 has 13 residues. Trimming removed 0 bases from V and 7 bases from J, with 10 bases in between. The CDR3: CASSLVSGDEAFF. In DNA, the CDR3 is TGTGCCAGCAGCTTGGTGTCCGGGGATGAAGCTTTCTTT.

The J gene is TRBJ2-7, the V gene TRBV27; possibly TRBD2 for D (6 bases). Germline-derived CDR1 and CDR2 are MNHEY and SMNVEV (reference sequence). The CDR3 has 14 residues. Between the trimmed V and J ends, which lost 0 bases and 1 base, there was a span of 7 bases. In nucleotides, the CDR3 is TGTGCCAGCAGTTTATCACGGGGGTCCTACGAGCAGTACTTC. As protein: CASSLSRGSYEQYF.

This chain connects TRBV27 to TRBJ2-7; D possibly corresponds to TRBD2 (6 bases). The CDR3 sequence is 11 residues long. Per germline, CDR1 MNHEY and CDR2 SMNVEV (reference sequence). Trimming removed 8 bases at V and 3 bases at J, with 8 bases between. This CDR3 is CASAGGYEQYF. The CDR3 DNA sequence: TGTGCCAGCGCCGGGGGCTACGAGCAGTACTTC.

The rearrangement uses TRBV19 and TRBJ2-1, with D possibly TRBD2 on 5 matching bases. This CDR3 has 17 amino acids. Trimming stripped 3 bases from V and 1 base from J, with 16 bases between. Germline V gene lookup returns CDR1 LNHDA and CDR2 SQIVND (reference sequence). The CDR3 nucleotides read TGTGCCAGTAGTATTGGAGTCCTCAGAGGGTCCTACAATGAGCAGTTCTTC. It codes for CASSIGVLRGSYNEQFF. Full variable domain (missing parts from reference TRBV19 and TRBJ2-1): DGGITQSPKYLFRKEGQNVTLSCEQNLNHDAMYWYRQDPGQGLRLIYYSQIVNDFQKGDIAEGYSVSREKKESFPLTVTSAQKNPTAFYLCASSIGVLRGSYNEQFFGPGTRLTVL.

The chain joins TRBV10-1 to TRBJ2-5, with D maybe TRBD2 (5 bases). The CDR3 extends over 17 amino acids. Germline lookup yields CDR1 WNHNN and CDR2 SYGVQD (reference sequence). The V end lost 8 bases, the J end lost 2 bases, and 24 bases lay between the germline ends. As DNA, the CDR3 is TGCGCCAGCCTCGGGGAGAAGAACCGGGTTGTACAAGAGACCCAGTACTTC. This sequence encodes CASLGEKNRVVQETQYF.

The rearrangement joins TRBV6-6 to TRBJ1-3, with D hard to call. The ends were cut back, 0 bases at V and 0 bases at J, with 6 bases in the middle. The germline V gene has CDR1 MNHNY and CDR2 SVGAGI (reference sequence). The CDR3 contains 15 residues. DNA of the CDR3: TGTGCCAGCAGTTACTCGACTGTCTCTGGAAACACCATATATTTT. This gives the protein CASSYSTVSGNTIYF.

The chain combines TRBV11-1 with TRBJ2-1; 12 bases align to TRBD1. Losses at the gene ends were 7 bases for V and 3 bases for J; bases not matched to a gene: 7. Germline lookup yields CDR1 SGHAT and CDR2 FQDESV (reference sequence). The CDR3 has 16 amino acids. Written as DNA, the CDR3 is TGTGCCAGCACATGGGGGACAGGGGGCTTCTACAATGAGCAGTTCTTC. Its translation is CASTWGTGGFYNEQFF.

The chain couples TRBV10-3 to TRBJ2-4; the D gene is possibly TRBD2 (6 bases). The V gene lost 3 bases and the J gene lost 3 bases, with 9 bases spanning the gap. This CDR3 contains 14 residues. Germline V gives CDR1 ENHRY, CDR2 SYGVKD. The CDR3 nucleotides read TGTGCCATCAGTGACAGGGAGGACAAAAACATTCAGTACTTC. It encodes CAISDREDKNIQYF.

The chain links TRBV18 to TRBJ1-4, with D perhaps TRBD1 (6 bases). The CDR3 loop spans 16 amino acids. Per germline, CDR1 KGHSH and CDR2 LQKENI. The V gene lost 3 bases and the J gene lost 3 bases, with 14 bases spanning the gap. The CDR3 region has the DNA TGTGCCAGCTCACCGTCGGGGGGCGATTCTAATGAAAAACTGTTTTTT. It is translated as CASSPSGGDSNEKLFF. The variable domain in full, with the rest retrieved from reference TRBV18 and TRBJ1-4, is NAGVMQNPRHLVRRRGQEARLRCSPMKGHSHVYWYRQLPEEGLKFMVYLQKENIIDESGMPKERFSAEFPKEGPSILRIQQVVRGDSAAYFCASSPSGGDSNEKLFFGSGTQLSVL.

The gene calls are TRBV4-1 and TRBJ1-1; TRBD1 matches at 7 bases. CDR3 length equals 14 residues. After removal of 4 bases from V and 0 bases from J, the junction contained 2 bases not matched to a gene. Germline values: CDR1 MGHRA, CDR2 YSYEKL. CDR3 nucleotide sequence: TGCGCCAGCAGCCCGGGACAGCTGAACACTGAAGCTTTCTTT. This sequence encodes CASSPGQLNTEAFF.

The chain employs TRBV10-3 and TRBJ2-5, with D possibly matching TRBD2 (5 bases). Germline loops: CDR1 ENHRY, CDR2 SYGVKD. The germline V and J ends were trimmed by 4 bases and 2 bases, with 11 bases remaining between them. The CDR3 runs to 14 residues. The CDR3 DNA is TGTGCCATCAGTGGAGGGCGACCACAAGAGACCCAGTACTTC. Encoded protein: CAISGGRPQETQYF.

This chain uses TRBV4-2 with TRBJ2-3; TRBD2 matches 12 bases. Germline CDR1 and CDR2: LGHNA and YNFKEQ. The CDR3 covers 18 residues. Unmatched junction bases numbered 8, after V lost 4 bases and J lost 0 bases. CDR3 DNA sequence: TGTGCCAGCAGCCGACGACTAGCGGGGGTTACTAGCACAGATACGCAGTATTTT. Amino acid sequence: CASSRRLAGVTSTDTQYF.

This rearrangement joins TRBV27 to TRBJ1-2; the D gene is possibly TRBD1 (6 bases). V lost 5 bases, J lost 1 base, and 8 bases lay in between. Germline-derived CDR1 and CDR2 are MNHEY and SMNVEV (reference sequence). CDR3 length equals 13 residues. In nucleotides, the CDR3 is TGTGCCAGCAGTGTAGGGGGTAACTATGGCTACACCTTC. Translated: CASSVGGNYGYTF.

The genes are TRBV5-4 and TRBJ2-1; tentatively, D is TRBD2 (6 bases). Germline loops: CDR1 SGHNT, CDR2 YYREEE (reference sequence). The CDR3 spans 15 residues. Trimming shortened V by 0 bases and J by 7 bases, and 14 bases separated the two germline ends. The DNA for the CDR3 is TGTGCCAGCAGCTTGGTTGCGGGGCCTGGGAATGAGCAGTTCTTC. Amino acid sequence: CASSLVAGPGNEQFF.

The rearrangement uses TRBV4-3 and TRBJ2-4, with D tentatively TRBD2 (5 bases). The CDR3 runs 18 residues. V lost 1 base to trimming and J lost 3 bases, with 19 bases between them. Looked up from germline, CDR1 is LGHNA and CDR2 is YSLEER. The CDR3: CASSQGVPPGRGKNIQYF. For the CDR3, the DNA is TGCGCCAGCAGCCAAGGTGTCCCTCCTGGGAGAGGCAAAAACATTCAGTACTTC.

This chain joins TRBV28 and TRBJ1-1; 9 nucleotides agree with TRBD1. This CDR3 has 14 residues. CDR1 and CDR2 (germline): MDHEN, SYDVKM. The V gene end was trimmed by 8 bases and the J gene end by 5 bases; junction bases not matched to a gene: 9. Written as DNA, the CDR3 is TGTGCCAGCCTTCCGGGACAGGGAAGAACTGAAGCTTTCTTT. This gives the protein CASLPGQGRTEAFF.

This clone is a singleton in its sample. This chain joins TRBV5-4 and TRBJ2-5; 9 positions match TRBD1. Germline-derived CDR1 and CDR2 are SGHNT and YYREEE (reference sequence). Unmatched junction bases numbered 8, after V lost 0 bases and J lost 5 bases. The length of the CDR3 is 16 residues. CDR3 protein: CASSLVGGQGAETQYF. The DNA for the CDR3 is TGTGCCAGCAGCTTGGTTGGGGGACAGGGAGCGGAGACCCAGTACTTC.

The chain links TRBV7-3 to TRBJ2-7; D is perhaps TRBD2 (5 bases). Trimming removed 1 base from V and 0 bases from J, with 10 bases in between. Germline V gene sequence: CDR1 SGHTA, CDR2 FQGTGA. The CDR3 length is 15 residues. In DNA, the CDR3 is TGTGCCAGCAGCTTAATCCTAGGGAGCTCCTACGAGCAGTACTTC. This translates into CASSLILGSSYEQYF.

J is TRBJ1-2 and V is TRBV27; D might be TRBD1 (5 bases). V lost 2 bases and J lost 0, with 10 bases in between. Germline CDR1 is MNHEY and CDR2 is SMNVEV (reference sequence). CDR3 size: 15 residues. CDR3 sequence reads: CASSLGGVPNYGYTF. The CDR3 bases are TGTGCCAGCAGTTTAGGAGGGGTACCTAACTATGGCTACACCTTC.

The chain joins TRBV18 to TRBJ2-5; no definite D call. This CDR3 is built from 14 residues. Germline CDR1 reads KGHSH; CDR2 reads LQKENI. The V gene lost 0 bases and the J gene lost 0 bases, with 5 bases spanning the gap. CDR3 protein: CASSPPRDQETQYF. CDR3 nucleotide sequence: TGTGCCAGCTCACCACCCCGGGACCAAGAGACCCAGTACTTC.